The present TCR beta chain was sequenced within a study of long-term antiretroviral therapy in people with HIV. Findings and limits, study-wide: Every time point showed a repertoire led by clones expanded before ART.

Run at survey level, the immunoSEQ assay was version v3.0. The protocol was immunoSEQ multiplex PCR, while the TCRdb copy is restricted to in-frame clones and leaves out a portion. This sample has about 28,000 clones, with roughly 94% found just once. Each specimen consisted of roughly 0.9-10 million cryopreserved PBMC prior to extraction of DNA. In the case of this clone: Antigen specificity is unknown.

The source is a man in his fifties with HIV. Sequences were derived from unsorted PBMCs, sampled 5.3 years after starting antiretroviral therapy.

CDR3 sequence: CASSREGYQPQHF. CDR3 DNA sequence: TGTGCCAGCTCAAGGGAGGGATATCAGCCCCAGCATTTT. The chain couples TRBV18 to TRBJ1-5; D ambiguous. The CDR3 consists of 13 residues. Trimming removed 5 bases from V and 5 bases from J, with 10 bases in between. In germline, CDR1 is KGHSH, CDR2 LQKENI.